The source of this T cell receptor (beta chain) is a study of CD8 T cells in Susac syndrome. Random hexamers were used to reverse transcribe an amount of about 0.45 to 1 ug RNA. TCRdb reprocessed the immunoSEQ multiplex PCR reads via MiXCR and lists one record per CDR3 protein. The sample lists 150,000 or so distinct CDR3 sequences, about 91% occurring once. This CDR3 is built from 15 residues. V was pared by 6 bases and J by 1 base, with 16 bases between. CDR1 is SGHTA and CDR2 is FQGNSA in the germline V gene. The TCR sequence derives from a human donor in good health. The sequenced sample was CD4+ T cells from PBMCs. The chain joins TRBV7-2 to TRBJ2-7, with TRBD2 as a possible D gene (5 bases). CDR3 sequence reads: CASRESGSGSYEQYF. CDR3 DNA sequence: TGTGCCAGCAGGGAAAGCGGTTCGGGGTCCTACGAGCAGTACTTC. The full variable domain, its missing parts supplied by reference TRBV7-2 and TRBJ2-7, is GAGVSQSPSNKVTEKGKDVELRCDPISGHTALYWYRQSLGQGLEFLIYFQGNSAPDKSGLPSDRFSAERTGGSVSTLTIQRTQQEDSAVYLCASRESGSGSYEQYFGPGTRLTVT.